The rows below give T cell receptor beta chains drawn from one sample of a study of T-cell reconstitution after alpha-beta-depleted transplantation in children. TCRdb reanalysed the PCR reads using MiXCR and keeps one entry per CDR3 protein. The sample has some 830,000 distinct CDR3 sequences, 16% seen once. The material was PBMCs, mostly from graft donor cells, obtained 360 days after TCRalphabeta/CD19-depleted stem cell transplant. These receptors originate from a male patient younger than 18 who had a stem cell transplant for acute lymphoblastic leukemia, so the T cells may come from the graft donor. CDR3s include the opening cysteine and the closing phenylalanine or tryptophan. The D gene is left open where the match is weak. Clone size appears in some rows only: once, few, many, or a class for an expanded clone.

d_gene	len	v_gene	j_gene	abundance	CDR3nt	CDR3aa
-	14	TRBV9	TRBJ1-1	few	TGTGCCAGCAGCGTAGCCGAAGCCGGGGGAGAAGTTTTCTTT	CASSVAEAGGEVFF
-	12	TRBV2	TRBJ1-5	few	TGTGCCAGCGGTCCCTCCTATCAGCCCCAGCATTTT	CASGPSYQPQHF
-	14	TRBV29-1	TRBJ2-5	-	TGCAGCGCGCCCTCGTGGTGGGGCCAAGAGACCCAGTACTTC	CSAPSWWGQETQYF
TRBD1	14	TRBV5-1	TRBJ2-7	few	TGCGCCAGCAGCTTGATGACAGGGGTCTACGAGCAGTACTTC	CASSLMTGVYEQYF
TRBD1	16	TRBV7-9	TRBJ1-1	-	TGTGCCAGCAGCTTCGGACAGGGGAGAGCTGGCACTGAAGCTTTCTTT	CASSFGQGRAGTEAFF
TRBD2	17	TRBV14	TRBJ2-3	-	TGTGCCAGCAGCCAAGATCTTGGGCTAGCGGCCAGGGATACGCAGTATTTT	CASSQDLGLAARDTQYF
-	14	TRBV12-3/TRBV12-4	TRBJ2-7	few	TGTGCCAGCAGTCTCCTTGGACTTGCCTACGAGCAGTACTTC	CASSLLGLAYEQYF
-	13	TRBV12-3/TRBV12-4	TRBJ1-1	-	TGTGTATCTGGGGCTAAGATGAACACTGAAGCTTTCTTT	CVSGAKMNTEAFF
-	14	TRBV5-1	TRBJ2-2	-	TGCGCCAGCAGCGGCTATGATCCGACCGGGGAGCTGTTTTTT	CASSGYDPTGELFF
TRBD1	16	TRBV4-1	TRBJ2-7	few	TGCGCCAGCAGCCTTAGTCGTGGACAGGGAGGCTACGAGCAGTACTTC	CASSLSRGQGGYEQYF
TRBD1	15	TRBV20-1	TRBJ1-2	-	TGCAGTGCTCTTGGCCCCGGACAGGGACTCTATGGCTACACCTTC	CSALGPGQGLYGYTF
-	13	TRBV14	TRBJ1-2	-	TGTGCCAGCAGCCAAGAGGGTATCTATGGCTACACCTTC	CASSQEGIYGYTF
TRBD2	17	TRBV9	TRBJ2-1	-	TGTGCCAGCAGCGTAGATGGGGTGGGGACTAGCGCCGTTGAGCAGTTCTTC	CASSVDGVGTSAVEQFF
-	14	TRBV29-1	TRBJ1-1	few	TGCAGCGTTGTATTGCTACTGCCCTCTGCTGAAGCTTTCTTT	CSVVLLLPSAEAFF
-	15	TRBV3-1	TRBJ2-1	many	TGTGCCAGCAGCCAACGTAGAGGGACTTACAATGAGCAGTTCTTC	CASSQRRGTYNEQFF
TRBD2	17	TRBV10-3	TRBJ2-1	few	TGTGCCATCAGTGGGTTAGCGGGAGTATCGTCCTACAATGAGCAGTTCTTC	CAISGLAGVSSYNEQFF
-	14	TRBV20-1	TRBJ2-3	-	TGCAGTGCAGCTCACGGGACTAGCACAGATACGCAGTATTTT	CSAAHGTSTDTQYF
TRBD2	16	TRBV5-1	TRBJ2-1	many	TGCGCCAGCAGCTTTACGACTAGCGGGAGGGACAATGAGCAGTTCTTC	CASSFTTSGRDNEQFF
-	14	TRBV11-3	TRBJ2-1	few	TGTGCCAGCAGCTTCATTAGCGGCAGAGGGGAGCAGTTCTTC	CASSFISGRGEQFF
-	15	TRBV6-5	TRBJ1-4	few	TGTGCCAGCAGTTACACGGGGGCATCTAATGAAAAACTGTTTTTT	CASSYTGASNEKLFF
TRBD2	14	TRBV6-1	TRBJ2-7	-	TGTGCCAGCTCCGGACTAGCGGGAGCCCACGAGCAGTACTTC	CASSGLAGAHEQYF
-	12	TRBV7-3	TRBJ2-1	-	TGTGCCAGCAGCTTAACTAGGACCGAGCAGTTCTTC	CASSLTRTEQFF
TRBD1	16	TRBV5-1	TRBJ2-1	many	TGCGCCAGCAGCACCCACCGGGACAGGCTAACGAATGAGCAGTTCTTC	CASSTHRDRLTNEQFF
-	11	TRBV5-1	TRBJ2-7	-	TGCGCCAGCAGCATTAACTACGAGCAGTACTTC	CASSINYEQYF